The 6 T cell receptor beta chains given below trace back to one sample, sequenced in a study of cytomegalovirus exposure and HLA in healthy donors (dated 2017 in TCRdb). Library generation was performed with the immunoSEQ multiplex PCR assay. A mixture of 60 forward primers for TCR Vbeta segments and 13 reverse primers for TCR Jbeta segments was used in the multiplex PCR. The clones in this table, taken by TCRdb from immuneACCESS, are in-frame only. Not every clone is retained; where verified, under half of the shortfall comes from an unresolved V gene, and the cause of the rest is unknown. The sample profile shows 150,000 to 200,000 clones; roughly 78% of them were found once. The top ten clonotypes cover 1.5% to 2% of the sample. The sample consisted of PBMCs. All receptors come from a woman between 25 and 40 years old in good health and CMV-seronegative.

This clone has just a few counts. The rearrangement joins TRBV4-3 to TRBJ1-2; a possible D gene is TRBD1 (5 bases). Germline CDR1 LGHNA, CDR2 YSLEER. The CDR3 totals 16 residues. V was trimmed by 1 base and J by 4 bases, leaving 16 bases between them. The CDR3 spells CASSQGQRGAGYGYTF. The CDR3 DNA reads TGCGCCAGCAGCCAAGGACAGCGGGGTGCGGGCTATGGCTACACCTTC.

The chain links TRBV25-1 to TRBJ1-1; D is unclear. Germline assignment: CDR1 MGHDK and CDR2 SYGVNS. V lost 4 bases, J lost 4 bases, and 10 bases lay in between. There are 13 residues in the CDR3. CDR3: CASSGRGITEAFF. The CDR3 nucleotides read TGTGCCAGCAGTGGTAGAGGGATCACTGAAGCTTTCTTT.

The gene calls are TRBV12-5 and TRBJ1-1; the match to TRBD1 covers 7 bases. J gave up 0 bases and V 1 base, and 2 bases lay outside the gene matches. The CDR3 sequence is 15 residues long. Germline assignment: CDR1 LGHNT and CDR2 FRNRAP. The DNA for the CDR3 is TGTGCTAGTGGTTTGGGACAGGGAGTGAACACTGAAGCTTTCTTT. This translates into CASGLGQGVNTEAFF. Full variable domain (outside the CDR3, taken from reference TRBV12-5 and TRBJ1-1): DARVTQTPRHKVTEMGQEVTMRCQPILGHNTVFWYRQTMMQGLELLAYFRNRAPLDDSGMPKDRFSAEMPDATLATLKIQPSEPRDSAVYFCASGLGQGVNTEAFFGQGTRLTVV.

V gene TRBV9 combines with J gene TRBJ2-2; D is perhaps TRBD2 (5 bases). The CDR3 covers 13 residues. Germline V CDR1 and CDR2: SGDLS, YYNGEE. V was shortened by 4 bases and J by 5 bases, with 9 bases between the two germline ends. CDR3 sequence reads: CASSLRGTGELFF. CDR3 in DNA: TGTGCCAGCAGCCTTCGCGGGACCGGGGAGCTGTTTTTT.

This clone was observed a single time. The V and J genes are TRBV7-9 and TRBJ1-5; D might be TRBD1 (6 bases). Trimming shortened V by 5 bases and J by 6 bases, and 14 bases separated the two germline ends. The CDR3 extends over 14 amino acids. Germline CDR1 and CDR2: SEHNR and FQNEAQ (reference sequence). This CDR3 reads CASSPAGAPQPQHF. CDR3 DNA: TGTGCCAGCAGCCCAGCGGGGGCCCCTCAGCCCCAGCATTTT.

The rearrangement joins TRBV4-2 to TRBJ1-1; tentatively, D is TRBD1 (6 bases). CDR1 LGHNA and CDR2 YNFKEQ come from the germline V gene. CDR3 length: 14 amino acids. V dropped 4 bases and J dropped 4 bases, with 13 bases sitting between them. CDR3 coding DNA: TGTGCCAGCAGCCTACAGGGTCTTCCCACTGAAGCTTTCTTT. Its protein is CASSLQGLPTEAFF.